Detailed here is one T cell receptor beta chain. The data originate from a study of T cell changes during pregnancy in multiple sclerosis. This CDR3 spans 13 amino acids. Between the trimmed V and J ends, which lost 3 bases and 4 bases, there was a span of 8 bases. Germline values: CDR1 KGHSH, CDR2 LQKENI. Produced via immunoSEQ multiplex PCR; TCRdb's table is partial and in-frame only. The sample records approximately 130,000 clones, approximately 96% being singletons. The chain couples TRBV18 to TRBJ2-3; D gene ambiguous. The origin of this receptor is a female donor with multiple sclerosis, enrolled in a pregnancy study. This specimen consisted of peripheral blood, obtained after pregnancy. CDR3 DNA sequence: TGTGCCAGCTCACCGGCATCATCAGATACGCAGTATTTT. This codes for CASSPASSDTQYF.